The 26 T cell receptor beta chains below all came from one sample that was sequenced in a study of T-cell memory formation after mild COVID-19. TCRdb processed the 5' RACE reads anew with MiXCR; each CDR3 protein has one entry. Of 300,000 to 350,000 distinct CDR3 sequences listed, roughly 19% are singletons. Input material: PBMCs or a T cell subset sorted from them (not recorded which). The source is a man in his late teens or twenties who had mild COVID-19 (a few samples of this study predate the infection). Cell type and time point are not known.

This clonotype was found a few times. V gene TRBV4-2 combines with J gene TRBJ1-2, with 9 bases lining up with TRBD1. From germline, CDR1 is LGHNA and CDR2 YNFKEQ. The CDR3 is 16 residues long. With 4 bases clipped from V and 7 bases from J, the junction kept 13 bases outside the gene matches. In nucleotides, the CDR3 is TGTGCCAGCAGCCCCTCCGGGACAGGGATTTATGTTGGCTACACCTTC. It codes for CASSPSGTGIYVGYTF.

This clonotype was seen at least ten times. CDR3 protein: CASSQDRVTGSTDTQYF. Written as DNA, the CDR3 is TGCGCCAGCAGCCAAGATCGGGTGACAGGGAGCACAGATACGCAGTATTTT. This chain connects TRBV4-3 to TRBJ2-3; 7 bases are a match to TRBD1. Germline CDR1 and CDR2: LGHNA and YSLEER. The CDR3 loop spans 17 amino acids. Unmatched junction bases numbered 6, after V lost 0 bases and J lost 0 bases.

This clonotype showed up just a few times. V gene TRBV5-6 combines with J gene TRBJ2-1, with 11 bases fitting TRBD1. This CDR3 spans 13 amino acids. After removal of 4 bases from V and 8 bases from J, the junction contained 2 bases not matched to a gene. Per germline, CDR1 SGHDT and CDR2 YYEEEE. The CDR3 sequence is CASSRTGGHEQFF. Written as DNA, the CDR3 is TGTGCCAGCAGCAGGACAGGGGGCCATGAGCAGTTCTTC.

This clonotype was observed a few times. V is TRBV7-2 and J is TRBJ2-2, with D maybe TRBD2 (6 bases). Trimming cost V 2 bases and J 2 bases, with 12 bases left between them. The CDR3 length is 16 residues. Germline V lookup: CDR1 SGHTA, CDR2 FQGNSA. The DNA for the CDR3 is TGTGCCAGCAGCTTAACGCGGGGCGGCAACACCGGGGAGCTGTTTTTT. Protein product: CASSLTRGGNTGELFF.

The chain combines TRBV4-2 with TRBJ1-2, with a tentative D call TRBD1 (5 bases). Germline loops: CDR1 LGHNA, CDR2 YNFKEQ. The CDR3 is made up of 15 amino acids. Trimming left V 0 bases short and J 4 bases short, with 12 bases between. The CDR3 region has the DNA TGTGCCAGCAGCCAAGATCACGGACAAGTCTATGGCTACACCTTC. Protein product: CASSQDHGQVYGYTF.

V is TRBV6-6 and J is TRBJ1-2, with a tentative D call TRBD1 (5 bases). This CDR3 spans 12 amino acids. V gave up 5 bases and J gave up 7 bases, with 11 bases separating them. Germline V gene lookup returns CDR1 MNHNY and CDR2 SVGAGI (reference sequence). The CDR3 nucleotides read TGTGCCAGCAGTCCAACAGGAATTGGCTACACCTTC. The encoded protein is CASSPTGIGYTF.

The rearrangement links TRBV6-5 to TRBJ2-3; no definite D call. The CDR3 length is 15 residues. Germline V gene data show CDR1 as MNHEY and CDR2 as SVGAGI. Trimming removed 0 bases at V and 0 bases at J, with 7 bases between. The CDR3 loop reads CASSYSRASTDTQYF. For the CDR3, the DNA is TGTGCCAGCAGTTACTCGAGAGCTAGCACAGATACGCAGTATTTT.

This clonotype was counted between two and nine times. V and J are TRBV7-9 and TRBJ2-7, with 8 positions matching TRBD1. The germline V gene encodes CDR1 SEHNR and CDR2 FQNEAQ (reference sequence). With 5 bases clipped from V and 3 bases from J, the junction kept 6 bases outside the gene matches. This CDR3 contains 14 residues. The CDR3 protein is CASSATDRGYEQYV. The DNA of the CDR3 is TGTGCCAGCAGCGCGACCGACAGGGGCTACGAGCAGTACGTC.

The CDR3 coding sequence is TGTGCCAGCAGCCGTCCGAGCCAGCCCCAGCATTTT. Protein sequence: CASSRPSQPQHF. The V gene is TRBV6-5, the J gene TRBJ1-5, with D unclear. Germline CDR1 is MNHEY and CDR2 is SVGAGI. V dropped 6 bases and J dropped 7 bases, with 10 bases sitting between them. This CDR3 is built from 12 residues.

The CDR3 bases are TGCGCCAGCACAGCCTTCTCCTATAATTCACCCCTCCACTTT. Translating it yields CASTAFSYNSPLHF. V and J are TRBV5-1 and TRBJ1-6; the D is unclear. Germline V gives CDR1 SGHRS, CDR2 YFSETQ. Trimming removed 6 bases at V and 0 bases at J, with 7 bases between. The CDR3 consists of 14 residues.

V is TRBV10-1 and J is TRBJ1-4; no firm D call. CDR1 WNHNN and CDR2 SYGVQD come from the germline V gene (reference sequence). Trimming cost V 3 bases and J 5 bases, with 10 bases left between them. The CDR3 length is 14 residues. The CDR3 coding sequence is TGCGCCAGCAGTGAATCGAGCTCGAATGAAAAACTGTTTTTT. Protein sequence: CASSESSSNEKLFF.

CDR3 in DNA: TGTGCCAGCAGCTTAGAGGGGGGGACGTACTACGAGCAGTACTTC. It yields the protein CASSLEGGTYYEQYF. The chain links TRBV7-2 to TRBJ2-7, with a possible D match to TRBD2 (7 bases). The V end was cut by 1 base, the J end by 3 bases, with 13 bases between. The germline CDR1 and CDR2 sequences are SGHTA and FQGNSA. This CDR3 is built from 15 residues.

A few counts support this clonotype. This chain joins TRBV6-1 and TRBJ2-5; 7 nucleotides agree with TRBD2. Losses at the gene ends were 2 bases for V and 0 bases for J; bases not matched to a gene: 6. The CDR3 runs 16 residues. Germline V gene lookup returns CDR1 MNHNS and CDR2 SASEGT. The CDR3 loop reads CASSELLGGYQETQYF. CDR3 coding DNA: TGTGCCAGCAGTGAACTCCTCGGGGGGTACCAAGAGACCCAGTACTTC.

This clonotype appeared a few times. This sequence joins TRBV6-2 or TRBV6-3 and TRBJ2-7; possibly TRBD1 for D (5 bases). V was cut by 3 bases and J by 4 bases, with 10 bases left in between. The V gene's germline CDR1 is MNHEY and CDR2 SVGEGT. This CDR3 contains 13 residues. CDR3 amino acids: CASSYSDSYEQYV. CDR3 nucleotide sequence: TGTGCCAGCAGTTATTCCGACAGTTACGAGCAGTACGTC.

The chain joins TRBV21-1 to TRBJ1-4; the table assigns TRBD1, which was not confirmed against the DNA. TRBV21-1 is marked as a pseudogene. The CDR3 spans 14 residues. The CDR3 loop is CASSNQGGDEKLFF. The DNA for the CDR3 is TGTGCCAGCAGCAATCAGGGTGGGGACGAAAAACTGTTTTTT.

This clonotype was recorded a few times. This rearrangement joins TRBV7-2 to TRBJ1-1; D uncertain. The CDR3 runs 15 residues. The ends were cut back, 0 bases at V and 4 bases at J, with 12 bases in the middle. CDR1 is SGHTA, CDR2 FQGNSA, per germline. The CDR3 DNA is TGTGCCAGCAGCTTAGCGGCCAGAGAGGCCACTGAAGCTTTCTTT. Translating gives CASSLAAREATEAFF.

This clonotype was counted between two and nine times. The rearrangement links TRBV12-3 or TRBV12-4 to TRBJ2-7; 8 nucleotides agree with TRBD1. The CDR3 length is 14 residues. V shed 5 bases and J 6 bases; nucleotides not matched to a gene: 9. CDR3 in amino acids: CASSQTQTGGEQYF. In DNA form, the CDR3 reads TGTGCCAGCAGTCAGACCCAAACAGGGGGCGAGCAGTACTTC.

This clonotype was observed a few times. The rearrangement joins TRBV19 to TRBJ1-1; 9 bases line up with TRBD1. V dropped 4 bases and J dropped 3; count of bases not matched to a gene: 12. The CDR3 is 17 residues long. Germline V gene data show CDR1 as LNHDA and CDR2 as SQIVND (reference sequence). The CDR3: CASSNPLRQGVDTEAFF. The CDR3 region has the DNA TGTGCCAGTAGTAACCCCCTCAGACAGGGGGTCGACACTGAAGCTTTCTTT. Supplemented by reference TRBV19 and TRBJ1-1, the full variable domain reads DGGITQSPKYLFRKEGQNVTLSCEQNLNHDAMYWYRQDPGQGLRLIYYSQIVNDFQKGDIAEGYSVSREKKESFPLTVTSAQKNPTAFYLCASSNPLRQGVDTEAFFGQGTRLTVV.

The V gene is TRBV7-9, the J gene TRBJ2-2; D ambiguous. Germline assignment: CDR1 SEHNR and CDR2 FQNEAQ (reference sequence). Trimming removed 7 bases from V and 1 base from J, with 13 bases in between. The CDR3 is made up of 15 amino acids. In nucleotides, the CDR3 is TGTGCCAGCATACTGGGGTCCAGGAACACCGGGGAGCTGTTTTTT. Translated: CASILGSRNTGELFF.

This clonotype has a handful of counts. CDR3 nucleotide sequence: TGTGCCAGCAGCTACAAGTTGACAGGACACTCTGGGGCCAACGTCCTGACTTTC. Translated: CASSYKLTGHSGANVLTF. The chain has TRBV7-2 and TRBJ2-6; D possibly corresponds to TRBD1 (6 bases). From germline, CDR1 is SGHTA and CDR2 FQGNSA. Deletions cut 4 bases from V and 0 bases from J, with 16 bases between. The CDR3 runs 18 residues. Filled out from reference TRBV7-2 and TRBJ2-6, the complete variable domain reads GAGVSQSPSNKVTEKGKDVELRCDPISGHTALYWYRQSLGQGLEFLIYFQGNSAPDKSGLPSDRFSAERTGGSVSTLTIQRTQQEDSAVYLCASSYKLTGHSGANVLTFGAGSRLTVL.

This clonotype was counted a few times. The V and J genes are TRBV6-5 and TRBJ1-5, with a weak D call TRBD1 (6 bases). Germline lookup yields CDR1 MNHEY and CDR2 SVGAGI. V was pared by 6 bases and J by 0 bases, with 12 bases between. This CDR3 has 15 amino acids. In DNA, the CDR3 is TGTGCCAGCAGATCGACAGGATATAGCAATCAGCCCCAGCATTTT. Encoded protein: CASRSTGYSNQPQHF.

The CDR3 DNA reads as TGCGCCAGCAGCCAGGGACAGGGACCCGCAGGCGATGGCTACACCTTC. Translation: CASSQGQGPAGDGYTF. This chain uses TRBV4-1 with TRBJ1-2, with 9 bases matching TRBD1. CDR3 size: 16 residues. Looked up from germline, CDR1 is MGHRA and CDR2 is YSYEKL. V was pared by 3 bases and J by 6 bases, with 11 bases of the junction left unmatched.

This clonotype was seen a handful of times. The chain recombines TRBV23-1 with TRBJ2-2; D gene uncertain. TRBV23-1 is recorded as an ORF, its role being uncertain. CDR3 length equals 14 residues. The V end lost 0 bases, the J end lost 9 bases, and 11 bases lay between the germline ends. CDR3 protein: CASSQSDLPRELFF. The CDR3 DNA reads as TGCGCCAGCAGTCAATCTGACCTACCAAGGGAGCTGTTTTTT.

In this sample, this clonotype turned up once. DNA for the CDR3: TGTGCCAGTAGTATAGTACAGGGGGCGCGAGGCTACACCTTC. Amino acid sequence: CASSIVQGARGYTF. V and J are TRBV19 and TRBJ1-2; 9 nucleotides agree with TRBD1. The CDR3 covers 14 residues. The junction had 5 bases not matched to a gene; V was cut back by 1 base and J by 8 bases. Germline-derived CDR1 and CDR2 are LNHDA and SQIVND (reference sequence).

This clonotype was picked up a small number of times. This sequence joins TRBV6-5 and TRBJ1-2, with D possibly being TRBD1 (5 bases). The ends were cut back, 6 bases at V and 4 bases at J, with 9 bases in the middle. The CDR3 totals 12 residues. The germline CDR1 and CDR2 sequences are MNHEY and SVGAGI. The CDR3 loop reads CASSRDGYGYTF. The CDR3 DNA reads as TGTGCCAGCAGCCGGGACGGCTATGGCTACACCTTC.

The chain has TRBV7-2 and TRBJ2-1; 9 positions match TRBD1. The J segment lost 6 bases and the V segment lost 4 bases, leaving 10 bases of the junction unmatched. The CDR3 extends over 16 amino acids. Germline V gives CDR1 SGHTA, CDR2 FQGNSA. CDR3 sequence (DNA): TGTGCCAGCAGCTCACAGGGGGCAGTTGTAGGCAATGAGCAGTTCTTC. It is translated as CASSSQGAVVGNEQFF.